This entry lists 18 T cell receptor beta chains sequenced from one sample in a study of glioma-infiltrating T cells after dendritic cell vaccination. Assay: immunoSEQ multiplex PCR; the TCRdb copy retains only in-frame clones and omits some. The sample lists just under 85,000 clones; 80% to 90% were seen once. Source: blood, taken before dendritic cell vaccination. The receptor set was obtained from a human donor with glioblastoma.

This chain connects TRBV6-5 to TRBJ2-7, with 13 positions matching TRBD2. Germline V gene data show CDR1 as MNHEY and CDR2 as SVGAGI. This CDR3 has 15 amino acids. The ends lost 6 bases at V and 4 bases at J; junction bases unmatched: 6. CDR3 sequence: CASSPGTSGIYEQYF. The CDR3 DNA reads as TGTGCCAGCAGCCCCGGGACTAGCGGGATATACGAGCAGTACTTC.

The V gene is TRBV11-3, the J gene TRBJ2-7; maybe TRBD1 (6 bases). CDR3 length: 15 amino acids. Germline V lookup: CDR1 SGHNT, CDR2 YENEEA. Trimming took off 4 bases at V and 3 bases at J, with 16 bases between the two ends. CDR3 region: CASSSGQRLYYEQYF. In DNA form, the CDR3 reads TGTGCCAGCAGCTCTGGACAGCGACTATACTACGAGCAGTACTTC.

The CDR3 sequence: CASSVGSHGDGELFF. In DNA, the CDR3 is TGTGCCAGCAGCGTAGGGAGTCACGGGGACGGGGAGCTGTTTTTT. The V call is TRBV9, the J call TRBJ2-2, with a weak D call TRBD2 (5 bases). The CDR3 is made up of 15 amino acids. The ends were cut back, 0 bases at V and 7 bases at J, with 13 bases in the middle. Germline CDR1 reads SGDLS; CDR2 reads YYNGEE.

The V gene is TRBV30, the J gene TRBJ2-2, with a weak D call TRBD2 (6 bases). V was shortened by 5 bases and J by 4 bases, with 17 bases between the two germline ends. The CDR3 contains 15 residues. Germline CDR1 and CDR2: GTSNPN and SVGIG (reference sequence). In nucleotides, the CDR3 is TGTGCCTGGCGCCCTTTCGGGGGACCCACCGGGGAGCTGTTTTTT. Amino acid sequence: CAWRPFGGPTGELFF.

This clone was seen only once. J is TRBJ2-2 and V is TRBV11-2; D unresolved. Trimming cost V 5 bases and J 6 bases, with 19 bases left between them. CDR3 length: 16 residues. Germline CDR1 SGHAT, CDR2 FQNNGV. This chain's CDR3 is CASSMTLWASSGELFF. CDR3 DNA: TGTGCCAGCAGCATGACCCTATGGGCGAGCTCCGGGGAGCTGTTTTTT. The full variable domain, completed using reference TRBV11-2 and TRBJ2-2, is EAGVAQSPRYKIIEKRQSVAFWCNPISGHATLYWYQQILGQGPKLLIQFQNNGVVDDSQLPKDRFSAERLKGVDSTLKIQPAKLEDSAVYLCASSMTLWASSGELFFGEGSRLTVL.

The rearrangement uses TRBV30 and TRBJ2-1; D is uncertain. CDR1 and CDR2 from the germline V gene are GTSNPN and SVGIG (reference sequence). The CDR3 consists of 14 residues. V lost 4 bases and J 4 bases, leaving 14 bases between the germline ends. DNA for the CDR3: TGTGCCTGGACACCGTCGGGTTTATACAATGAGCAGTTCTTC. It yields the protein CAWTPSGLYNEQFF.

V is TRBV30 and J is TRBJ2-1; D may be TRBD2 (5 bases). This CDR3 has 13 residues. The V and J ends lost 0 bases and 9 bases respectively, with 12 bases between them. CDR1 and CDR2 from the germline V gene are GTSNPN and SVGIG (reference sequence). The CDR3 reads CAWSVGFRGEQFF. The DNA of the CDR3 is TGTGCCTGGAGTGTAGGATTCCGGGGTGAGCAGTTCTTC.

V usage is TRBV5-1 and J usage is TRBJ2-5; 14 nucleotides align to TRBD2. The CDR3 extends over 15 amino acids. Germline V CDR1 and CDR2: SGHRS, YFSETQ. V shed 4 bases and J 5 bases; nucleotides not matched to a gene: 4. As DNA, the CDR3 is TGCGCCAGCAGCCTGACTAGCGGGAGGGGGGAGACCCAGTACTTC. Translated: CASSLTSGRGETQYF.

This chain connects TRBV10-3 to TRBJ1-3, with 8 nucleotides matching TRBD1. This CDR3 spans 12 amino acids. J was trimmed by 4 bases and V by 10 bases; bases with no gene match: 3. Per germline, CDR1 ENHRY and CDR2 SYGVKD. DNA of the CDR3: TGTGCCACCAGGGGGCCCGGAAACACCATATATTTT. Its translation is CATRGPGNTIYF.

The chain is built from TRBV5-1 and TRBJ1-6, with 7 nucleotides matching TRBD1. V gave up 0 bases and J gave up 0 bases; unmatched junction bases: 6. This CDR3 has 18 amino acids. Germline V CDR1 and CDR2: SGHRS, YFSETQ. The CDR3 DNA reads TGCGCCAGCAGCTTGGTTGGGACAGTAAGCTCCTATAATTCACCCCTCCACTTT. As protein: CASSLVGTVSSYNSPLHF.

V and J are TRBV6-1 and TRBJ2-2; the D gene is possibly TRBD1 (6 bases). Trimming cost V 6 bases and J 2 bases, with 13 bases left between them. Per the germline V gene, CDR1 is MNHNS and CDR2 is SASEGT. The CDR3 length is 15 residues. The CDR3 sequence is CASRNGQINTGELFF. CDR3 DNA: TGTGCCAGCAGGAACGGACAGATAAACACCGGGGAGCTGTTTTTT.

This CDR3 is CAWSRLQSGMSKLFF. CDR3 in DNA: TGTGCCTGGAGTAGACTACAGAGCGGAATGAGTAAACTGTTTTTT. The rearrangement joins TRBV30 to TRBJ1-4; no reliable D call. V was pared by 2 bases and J by 11 bases, with 21 bases between. Germline assignment: CDR1 GTSNPN and CDR2 SVGIG (reference sequence). This CDR3 comprises 15 residues.

This clone appeared a few times. This chain joins TRBV5-4 and TRBJ2-2; D is possibly TRBD1 (5 bases). With 4 bases removed from V and 0 bases from J, the gap between germline ends came to 13 bases. Germline CDR1 reads SGHNT; CDR2 reads YYREEE (reference sequence). The CDR3 runs 16 residues. The CDR3 region is CASSVDSNSNTGELFF. The CDR3 nucleotides are TGTGCCAGCAGCGTTGACAGTAATTCGAACACCGGGGAGCTGTTTTTT.

The rearrangement links TRBV5-6 to TRBJ1-3, with 10 bases that match TRBD1. The CDR3 sequence is 17 residues long. Trimming took 3 bases from V and 2 from J; bases not matched to a gene: 8. Germline V gives CDR1 SGHDT, CDR2 YYEEEE. Written as DNA, the CDR3 is TGTGCCAGCAGCTCCCCGGGACAGGGGCATACTGGAAACACCATATATTTT. Its translation: CASSSPGQGHTGNTIYF.

This chain links TRBV5-1 with TRBJ2-7; 10 nucleotides line up with TRBD2. The CDR3 has 14 amino acids. CDR1 is SGHRS and CDR2 is YFSETQ in the germline V gene. J gave up 3 bases and V 7 bases, and 7 bases lay outside the gene matches. CDR3 protein: CASQRTSGDYEQYF. Written as DNA, the CDR3 is TGCGCCAGCCAACGGACTAGCGGAGACTACGAGCAGTACTTC.

The chain recombines TRBV11-2 with TRBJ2-7, with 7 bases identical to TRBD1. The germline CDR1 and CDR2 sequences are SGHAT and FQNNGV. V lost 2 bases and J lost 5; bases outside the gene matches: 9. CDR3 length equals 15 residues. In nucleotides, the CDR3 is TGTGCCAGCAGCTTATCGTCGACAGGGTACAACGAGCAGTACTTC. Protein product: CASSLSSTGYNEQYF.

This chain connects TRBV5-1 to TRBJ1-1, with 7 positions matching TRBD1. Trimming removed 4 bases from V and 7 bases from J; junction bases left unmatched: 10. Germline V gene sequence: CDR1 SGHRS, CDR2 YFSETQ. This CDR3 is built from 14 residues. CDR3 DNA: TGCGCCAGCAGCGCCACCGGGACAGCTAATGAAGCTTTCTTT. It translates to CASSATGTANEAFF.

The chain links TRBV25-1 to TRBJ2-3; D perhaps matches TRBD1 (5 bases). Trimming took off 4 bases at V and 6 bases at J, with 11 bases between the two ends. The CDR3 is 13 residues long. CDR1 and CDR2 from the germline V gene are MGHDK and SYGVNS. The CDR3 bases are TGTGCCAGCAGTGCTCAGGGTGGGGATACGCAGTATTTT. It codes for CASSAQGGDTQYF.